This section outlines one TCR beta chain sequence together with its context. CDR3 size: 18 residues. V trimming: 0 bases; J trimming: 3 bases; junction bases outside the gene matches: 8. CDR1 and CDR2 (germline): LNHNV, YYDKDF (reference sequence). The sample originates from a study of cytomegalovirus exposure and HLA in healthy donors. Study summary: A prior analysis found fewer than 120 million unique TCR beta sequences from 150 million to 200 million T cells.

The PCR employed 60 Vbeta primers together with 13 Jbeta primers. Assay used: immunoSEQ multiplex PCR; TCRdb lists only in-frame clones, some missing. The table records under 200,000 clones, approximately 71% of them present only once. The TCR sequence derives from a woman in her forties in good health and CMV-seropositive. Sequenced sample: PBMCs. The chain carries TRBV15 and TRBJ2-5; TRBD2 agrees at 12 bases. For the CDR3, the DNA is TGTGCCACCAGCAGAGATCCTAGCGGGAGGGCCCTCAAAGAGACCCAGTACTTC. This codes for CATSRDPSGRALKETQYF.